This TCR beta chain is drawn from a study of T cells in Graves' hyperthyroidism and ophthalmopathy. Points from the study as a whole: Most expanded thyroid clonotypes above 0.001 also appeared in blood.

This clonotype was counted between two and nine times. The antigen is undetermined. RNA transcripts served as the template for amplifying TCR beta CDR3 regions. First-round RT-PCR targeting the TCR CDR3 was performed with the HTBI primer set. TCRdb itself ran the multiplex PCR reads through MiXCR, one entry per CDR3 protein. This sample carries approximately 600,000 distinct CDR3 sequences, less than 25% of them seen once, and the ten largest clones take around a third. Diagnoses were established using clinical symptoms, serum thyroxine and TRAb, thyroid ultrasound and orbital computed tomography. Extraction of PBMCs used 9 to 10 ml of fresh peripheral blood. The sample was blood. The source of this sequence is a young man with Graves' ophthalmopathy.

For the CDR3, the DNA is TGTGCCAGCAGCCAAGATCTGGCCGGGACTAGTTACCAAGAGACCCAGTACTTC. Translated: CASSQDLAGTSYQETQYF. V usage is TRBV3-1 and J usage is TRBJ2-5, with 8 bases identical to TRBD2. Trimming cost V 0 bases and J 0 bases; bases outside gene matches: 9. The germline V gene has CDR1 LGHDT and CDR2 YNNKEL (reference sequence). The CDR3 loop spans 18 amino acids.